This passage covers 20 T cell receptor beta chains from one sample sequenced in a study of T cell responses to AZD1222 COVID-19 vaccine. Only in-frame clones appear in the TCRdb table, and some are missing; sequencing was by immunoSEQ multiplex PCR. The sample shows around 170,000 clones, roughly 93% of them seen only once. The material was peripheral blood, obtained on day 0 of AZD1222 vaccination. The receptors were sampled from an adult in good health.

The chain employs TRBV28 and TRBJ1-2; D is unresolved. This CDR3 is built from 14 residues. V lost 8 bases and J 3 bases, leaving 16 bases between the germline ends. CDR1 is MDHEN, CDR2 SYDVKM, per germline. In DNA form, the CDR3 reads TGTGCCAGCCACCGTGGGCTACTGGACTATGGCTACACCTTC. Translating gives CASHRGLLDYGYTF.

The genes are TRBV9 and TRBJ1-4; 9 positions agree with TRBD1. CDR1 and CDR2 (germline): SGDLS, YYNGEE. This CDR3 comprises 14 residues. Trimming removed 4 bases from V and 8 bases from J; junction bases left unmatched: 6. The CDR3 loop reads CASSSGQGQEKLFF. CDR3 DNA: TGTGCCAGCAGCTCAGGACAGGGGCAAGAAAAACTGTTTTTT.

The genes are TRBV23-1 and TRBJ2-3; 10 bases map to TRBD1. TRBV23-1 is labeled an ORF, and its function is uncertain. CDR3 length: 17 residues. Trimming took 3 bases from V and 4 from J; bases not matched to a gene: 10. CDR3 residues: CASSHPGQGVAADTQYF. The CDR3 region has the DNA TGCGCCAGCAGTCACCCCGGACAGGGGGTAGCGGCAGATACGCAGTATTTT.

The chain combines TRBV6-4 with TRBJ2-1; 9 bases agree with TRBD2. The junction had 7 bases not matched to a gene; V was cut back by 3 bases and J by 7 bases. Germline V gene lookup returns CDR1 MRHNA and CDR2 SNTAGT. This CDR3 comprises 15 residues. CDR3 sequence (DNA): TGTGCCAGCAGTGAGGCTAGCGGGACGATGAATGAGCAGTTCTTC. Encoded protein: CASSEASGTMNEQFF.

The chain carries TRBV7-9 and TRBJ1-1; a weak D match, TRBD1 (5 bases). The V gene's germline CDR1 is SEHNR and CDR2 FQNEAQ (reference sequence). The CDR3 loop spans 15 amino acids. Trimming removed 4 bases at V and 1 base at J, with 13 bases between. The DNA for the CDR3 is TGTGCCAGCAGCTGGGGGGGGACGAGGAACACTGAAGCTTTCTTT. This translates into CASSWGGTRNTEAFF. The whole variable domain, filled in from reference TRBV7-9 and TRBJ1-1, reads DTGVSQNPRHKITKRGQNVTFRCDPISEHNRLYWYRQTLGQGPEFLTYFQNEAQLEKSRLLSDRFSAERPKGSFSTLEIQRTEQGDSAMYLCASSWGGTRNTEAFFGQGTRLTVV.

The gene calls are TRBV2 and TRBJ1-1, with TRBD1 identical over 8 bases. The CDR3 loop spans 13 amino acids. The germline gives CDR1 SNHLY, CDR2 FYNNEI. The ends lost 3 bases at V and 4 bases at J; junction bases unmatched: 1. The CDR3 region is CASSEQGATEAFF. Written as DNA, the CDR3 is TGTGCCAGCAGTGAGCAGGGGGCCACTGAAGCTTTCTTT.

The chain carries TRBV28 and TRBJ2-7; D is unresolved. Looked up from germline, CDR1 is MDHEN and CDR2 is SYDVKM. The CDR3 spans 12 residues. V lost 10 bases and J 3 bases, leaving 13 bases between the germline ends. CDR3 in DNA: TGTGCCACCCGAGGTCGAGGCTACGAGCAGTACTTC. Protein: CATRGRGYEQYF.

The chain recombines TRBV19 with TRBJ1-1, with D unresolved. Germline assignment: CDR1 LNHDA and CDR2 SQIVND (reference sequence). Trimming left V 6 bases short and J 4 bases short, with 15 bases between. This CDR3 region has 14 residues. The CDR3 DNA reads as TGTGCCAGTAGGATGGGAGAGGGCGTCACTGAAGCTTTCTTT. It translates to CASRMGEGVTEAFF.

The chain links TRBV10-3 to TRBJ2-1, with TRBD2 as a possible D gene (11 bases). The V gene lost 4 bases and the J gene lost 4 bases, with 29 bases spanning the gap. This CDR3 region has 20 residues. The V gene's germline CDR1 is ENHRY and CDR2 SYGVKD. The CDR3 spells CAISGISGQGRTSGYNEQFF. In DNA, the CDR3 is TGTGCCATCAGTGGTATATCGGGACAGGGGAGGACTAGCGGGTACAATGAGCAGTTCTTC.

V and J are TRBV11-1 and TRBJ2-7, with D tentatively TRBD1 (6 bases). The CDR3 has 15 residues. In germline, CDR1 is SGHAT, CDR2 FQDESV (reference sequence). Trimming removed 4 bases from V and 5 bases from J, with 18 bases in between. The CDR3 protein is CASSSYGTGFDEQYF. The CDR3 DNA is TGTGCCAGCAGCTCATACGGAACAGGGTTCGACGAGCAGTACTTC. Complete variable domain (other parts from reference TRBV11-1 and TRBJ2-7): EAEVAQSPRYKITEKSQAVAFWCDPISGHATLYWYRQILGQGPELLVQFQDESVVDDSQLPKDRFSAERLKGVDSTLKIQPAELGDSAMYLCASSSYGTGFDEQYFGPGTRLTVT.

The chain has TRBV24-1 and TRBJ1-2; D call uncertain. Germline V lookup: CDR1 KGHDR, CDR2 SFDVKD. The V end was cut by 2 bases, the J end by 0 bases, with 9 bases between. The CDR3 is made up of 15 amino acids. In nucleotides, the CDR3 is TGTGCCACCAGTGATTCGACCGGAGCTAACTATGGCTACACCTTC. Its translation: CATSDSTGANYGYTF.

This rearrangement joins TRBV15 to TRBJ2-7; 11 bases match TRBD2. V was pared by 6 bases and J by 6 bases, with 7 bases of the junction left unmatched. This CDR3 contains 14 residues. From germline, CDR1 is LNHNV and CDR2 YYDKDF (reference sequence). The CDR3 protein is CATRTSGTLGEQYF. The CDR3 DNA follows: TGTGCCACCAGGACTAGCGGGACCCTCGGCGAGCAGTACTTC.

The chain is built from TRBV9 and TRBJ1-1; a possible D gene is TRBD1 (5 bases). V lost 7 bases and J lost 6, with 16 bases in between. The CDR3 loop spans 13 amino acids. CDR1 SGDLS and CDR2 YYNGEE come from the germline V gene. The CDR3 loop is CASGKPGEPEAFF. The CDR3, as DNA: TGTGCCAGCGGCAAACCGGGGGAGCCTGAAGCTTTCTTT.

A word on this clone: At one of its ends the junction is not consistent with the germline gene, which may arise from a read error. This chain uses TRBV7-2 with TRBJ1-6, with a weak D call TRBD1 (5 bases). The CDR3 runs to 18 residues. Germline V gene data show CDR1 as SGHTA and CDR2 as FQGNSA. The CDR3 nucleotides read TGTGCCAGCACCTTAGGGGCAGCTCGAAGCTCCTATAATTCACCCCTCCACTTT. Its protein product is CASTLGAARSSYNSPLHF.

The chain joins TRBV7-9 to TRBJ1-3; TRBD1 aligns across 10 bases. CDR3 length: 17 residues. Germline assignment: CDR1 SEHNR and CDR2 FQNEAQ (reference sequence). Trimming cost V 5 bases and J 0 bases; bases outside gene matches: 7. CDR3 nucleotide sequence: TGTGCCAGCAGCCCGCCGGGACAGGGGTCCTCTGGAAACACCATATATTTT. As protein: CASSPPGQGSSGNTIYF. Using reference TRBV7-9 and TRBJ1-3 for the parts outside the CDR3, the full variable domain is DTGVSQNPRHKITKRGQNVTFRCDPISEHNRLYWYRQTLGQGPEFLTYFQNEAQLEKSRLLSDRFSAERPKGSFSTLEIQRTEQGDSAMYLCASSPPGQGSSGNTIYFGEGSWLTVV.

V gene TRBV7-9 combines with J gene TRBJ2-1; perhaps TRBD2 as D (6 bases). Germline CDR1 reads SEHNR; CDR2 reads FQNEAQ (reference sequence). The V end was cut by 6 bases, the J end by 0 bases, with 12 bases between. This CDR3 has 15 amino acids. The DNA for the CDR3 is TGTGCCAGCAGGGGTCGGGGGAACTCCTACAATGAGCAGTTCTTC. Its translation is CASRGRGNSYNEQFF.

V usage is TRBV19 and J usage is TRBJ2-7; D possibly corresponds to TRBD1 (6 bases). Between the trimmed V and J ends, which lost 3 bases and 6 bases, there was a span of 18 bases. The germline V gene has CDR1 LNHDA and CDR2 SQIVND (reference sequence). The CDR3 consists of 15 residues. The CDR3 region is CASSIPGAVISEQYF. The CDR3 DNA reads as TGTGCCAGTAGTATTCCAGGGGCCGTGATATCCGAGCAGTACTTC.

This clone has only a few counts. The rearrangement uses TRBV7-2 and TRBJ1-3; D call uncertain. Germline V gene sequence: CDR1 SGHTA, CDR2 FQGNSA. CDR3 length: 15 amino acids. V was pared by 1 base and J by 0 bases, with 7 bases between. The chain's CDR3 is CASSLVLLSGNTIYF. The CDR3, as DNA: TGTGCCAGCAGCTTAGTACTCCTCTCTGGAAACACCATATATTTT.

In this sample, this clone turned up once. The chain combines TRBV5-1 with TRBJ2-7; possibly TRBD1 for D (6 bases). Germline loops: CDR1 SGHRS, CDR2 YFSETQ. This CDR3 spans 17 amino acids. V dropped 3 bases and J dropped 1 base, with 20 bases sitting between them. The CDR3 here is CASSSKKTDRRSYEQYF. The CDR3 nucleotides are TGCGCCAGCAGCTCCAAAAAAACGGACAGAAGATCCTACGAGCAGTACTTC.

The rearrangement links TRBV3-1 (or the pseudogene TRBV3-2) to TRBJ2-7, with no clear D. The V gene lost 1 base and the J gene lost 3 bases, with 7 bases spanning the gap. CDR3 length: 13 amino acids. Germline V gives CDR1 LGHDT, CDR2 YNNKEL (reference sequence). DNA of the CDR3: TGTGCCAGCAGCCAAGCATCCGTCTACGAGCAGTACTTC. Amino acid sequence: CASSQASVYEQYF.